Below, 14 T cell receptor beta chains from the same sample are listed, as sequenced in a study of early T cells in non-severe SARS-CoV-2 infection. A single record per CDR3 protein comes from TCRdb applying MiXCR to the 5' RACE reads. The repertoire holds some 67,000 distinct CDR3 sequences, 12% to 15% seen once, with roughly 13% in the top ten. Sequenced material: whole blood. The source of these receptors is an adult who was a healthcare worker with PCR-confirmed SARS-CoV-2 infection or an uninfected control (not recorded which).

The rearrangement links TRBV28 to TRBJ1-4, with D perhaps TRBD1 (5 bases). The length of the CDR3 is 14 residues. V was pared by 2 bases and J by 8 bases, with 12 bases between. CDR1 is MDHEN and CDR2 is SYDVKM in the germline V gene. CDR3 in amino acids: CASSLGGSEEKLFF. The CDR3 region has the DNA TGTGCCAGCAGTTTAGGGGGAAGTGAGGAAAAACTGTTTTTT.

This clonotype was counted many times. This sequence joins TRBV20-1 and TRBJ2-1, with 7 bases matching TRBD2. V trimming: 7 bases; J trimming: 8 bases; junction bases outside the gene matches: 11. This CDR3 is built from 13 residues. CDR1 is DFQATT, CDR2 SNEGSKA, per germline (reference sequence). In DNA, the CDR3 is TGCAGTGTACGGGACTACACACCCGATGAGCAGTTCTTC. It translates to CSVRDYTPDEQFF.

This clonotype was detected only a few times. A junction end diverges from the germline sequence, so it may reflect a read error. This chain joins TRBV4-3 and TRBJ1-6; D is undetermined. The CDR3 covers 16 residues. Looked up from germline, CDR1 is LGHNA and CDR2 is YSLEER. The DNA of the CDR3 is TGCGCCAGCAGCCAAGATCCAGTGCCTGATAATTCACCCCTCCATTTT. This codes for CASSQDPVPDNSPLHF.

In this sample, this clonotype turned up many times. The CDR3 protein is CTYRGMNTEAFF. CDR3 sequence (DNA): TGCACCTACAGGGGAATGAACACTGAAGCTTTCTTT. The chain employs TRBV29-1 and TRBJ1-1; 7 bases map to TRBD1. The CDR3 contains 12 residues. Per germline, CDR1 SQVTM and CDR2 ANQGSEA.

There are many counts of this clonotype. This sequence joins TRBV7-6 and TRBJ2-7; D gene unclear. Germline V gene lookup returns CDR1 SGHVS and CDR2 FNYEAQ. V shed 5 bases and J shed 5 bases, with 10 bases lying between them. The CDR3 sequence is 12 residues long. The CDR3, as DNA: TGTGCCAGCAGCCGCCTTTGGGACGAGCAGTACTTC. Protein: CASSRLWDEQYF.

The V and J genes are TRBV7-2 and TRBJ2-1; 8 bases map to TRBD1. CDR1 SGHTA and CDR2 FQGNSA come from the germline V gene. V lost 3 bases and J lost 8; bases outside the gene matches: 6. This CDR3 is 14 amino acids long. CDR3 amino acids: CASSFRGLADEQFF. Written as DNA, the CDR3 is TGTGCCAGCAGCTTCAGGGGGCTAGCTGATGAGCAGTTCTTC.

This clonotype was seen repeatedly, ten times or more. The V call is TRBV5-1, the J call TRBJ2-5; 12 bases agree with TRBD1. The germline gives CDR1 SGHRS, CDR2 YFSETQ. Trimming cost V 3 bases and J 2 bases; bases outside gene matches: 8. The CDR3 totals 17 residues. This CDR3 is CASSSGQGATRQETQYF. CDR3 in DNA: TGCGCCAGCAGCTCGGGACAGGGGGCGACTAGACAAGAGACCCAGTACTTC. Using reference TRBV5-1 and TRBJ2-5 for the parts outside the CDR3, the full variable domain is KAGVTQTPRYLIKTRGQQVTLSCSPISGHRSVSWYQQTPGQGLQFLFEYFSETQRNKGNFPGRFSGRQFSNSRSEMNVSTLELGDSALYLCASSSGQGATRQETQYFGPGTRLLVL.

The J gene is TRBJ2-5, the V gene TRBV30; 8 nucleotides align to TRBD2. The junction had 4 bases not matched to a gene; V was cut back by 2 bases and J by 2 bases. The germline V gene encodes CDR1 GTSNPN and CDR2 SVGIG (reference sequence). CDR3 size: 14 residues. The CDR3 region is CAWSRRGVQETQYF. As DNA, the CDR3 is TGTGCCTGGAGTCGGCGGGGGGTTCAAGAGACCCAGTACTTC.

This clonotype has at least ten counts. The gene calls are TRBV15 and TRBJ2-7; D gene unclear. Germline lookup yields CDR1 LNHNV and CDR2 YYDKDF (reference sequence). The V and J ends lost 0 bases and 5 bases respectively, with 11 bases between them. There are 14 residues in the CDR3. The CDR3 nucleotides read TGTGCCACCAGCAGAGATGCGGAATCAGACGAGCAGTACTTC. This codes for CATSRDAESDEQYF. The full variable domain, completed using reference TRBV15 and TRBJ2-7, is DAMVIQNPRYQVTQFGKPVTLSCSQTLNHNVMYWYQQKSSQAPKLLFHYYDKDFNNEADTPDNFQSRRPNTSFCFLDIRSPGLGDTAMYLCATSRDAESDEQYFGPGTRLTVT.

This clonotype was counted only a few times. CDR3 in DNA: TGTGCCAGTACCTCCCAGGTTGGTTATCAGCCCCAGCATTTT. It specifies CASTSQVGYQPQHF. V gene TRBV19 combines with J gene TRBJ1-5; D gene unclear. Deletions cut 7 bases from V and 5 bases from J, with 15 bases between. Germline assignment: CDR1 LNHDA and CDR2 SQIVND (reference sequence). The CDR3 has 14 amino acids.

This clonotype has more than one count but fewer than ten. The chain uses TRBV12-3 or TRBV12-4 and TRBJ1-3; D is ambiguous. The CDR3 sequence is 15 residues long. The V gene lost 7 bases and the J gene lost 0 bases, with 13 bases spanning the gap. CDR3 sequence reads: CASTPAPPSGNTIYF. CDR3 nucleotides: TGTGCCAGCACCCCGGCTCCCCCCTCTGGAAACACCATATATTTT.

The rearrangement links TRBV27 to TRBJ2-1, with 9 bases that match TRBD1. V trimming: 4 bases; J trimming: 3 bases; junction bases outside the gene matches: 4. The germline V gene has CDR1 MNHEY and CDR2 SMNVEV (reference sequence). The CDR3 is 15 residues long. The CDR3 loop is CASSYSDRGYNEQFF. Here the CDR3 DNA reads TGTGCCAGCAGTTACTCGGACAGGGGCTACAATGAGCAGTTCTTC.

V usage is TRBV18 and J usage is TRBJ2-5; TRBD1 matches at 7 bases. With 3 bases clipped from V and 3 bases from J, the junction kept 1 base outside the gene matches. Germline-derived CDR1 and CDR2 are KGHSH and LQKENI. The CDR3 is made up of 13 amino acids. The CDR3 DNA is TGTGCCAGCTCACCTGGGACAGAAGAGACCCAGTACTTC. The encoded protein is CASSPGTEETQYF.

This clonotype was detected ten times or more. The chain employs TRBV27 and TRBJ2-2; 8 nucleotides align to TRBD2. Germline CDR1 MNHEY, CDR2 SMNVEV (reference sequence). V shed 3 bases and J 0 bases; nucleotides not matched to a gene: 9. The CDR3 contains 18 residues. The CDR3 region is CASSFGPGGTTNTGELFF. The CDR3 DNA reads TGTGCCAGCAGTTTTGGTCCGGGGGGGACTACGAACACCGGGGAGCTGTTTTTT.